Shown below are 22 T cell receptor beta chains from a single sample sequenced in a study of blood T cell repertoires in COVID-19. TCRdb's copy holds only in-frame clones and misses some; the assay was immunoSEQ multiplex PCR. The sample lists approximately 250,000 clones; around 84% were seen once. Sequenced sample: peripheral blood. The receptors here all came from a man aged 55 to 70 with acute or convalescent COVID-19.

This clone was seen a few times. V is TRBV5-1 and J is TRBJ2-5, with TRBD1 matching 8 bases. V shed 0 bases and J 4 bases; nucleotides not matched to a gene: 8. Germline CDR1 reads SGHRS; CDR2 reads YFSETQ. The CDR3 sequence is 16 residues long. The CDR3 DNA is TGCGCCAGCAGCTTGGAGGCCAGGGGGCCAGGAGAGACCCAGTACTTC. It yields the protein CASSLEARGPGETQYF.

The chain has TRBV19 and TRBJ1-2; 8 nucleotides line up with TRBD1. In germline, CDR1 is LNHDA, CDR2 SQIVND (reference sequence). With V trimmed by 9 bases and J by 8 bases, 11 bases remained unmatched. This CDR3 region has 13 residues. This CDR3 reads CASKPQGGGGYTF. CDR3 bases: TGTGCCAGCAAGCCACAGGGGGGTGGAGGCTACACCTTC.

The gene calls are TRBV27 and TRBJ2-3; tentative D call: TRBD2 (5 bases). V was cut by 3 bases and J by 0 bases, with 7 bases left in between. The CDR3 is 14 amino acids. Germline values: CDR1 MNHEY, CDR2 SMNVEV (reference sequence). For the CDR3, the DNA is TGTGCCAGCAGTTTTCGGGGAAGCACAGATACGCAGTATTTT. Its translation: CASSFRGSTDTQYF.

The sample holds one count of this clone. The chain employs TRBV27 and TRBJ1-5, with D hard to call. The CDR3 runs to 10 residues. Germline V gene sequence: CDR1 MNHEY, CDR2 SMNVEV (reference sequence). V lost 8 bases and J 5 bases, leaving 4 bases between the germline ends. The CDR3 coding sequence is TGTGCCAGCTCTGATCAGCCCCAGCATTTT. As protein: CASSDQPQHF.

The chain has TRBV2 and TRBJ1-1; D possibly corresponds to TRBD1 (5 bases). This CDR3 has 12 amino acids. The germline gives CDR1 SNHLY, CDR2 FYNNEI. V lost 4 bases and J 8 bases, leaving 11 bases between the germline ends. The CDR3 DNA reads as TGTGCCAGCAGTGGGGCGGGGGTCGAAGCTTTCTTT. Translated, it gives CASSGAGVEAFF.

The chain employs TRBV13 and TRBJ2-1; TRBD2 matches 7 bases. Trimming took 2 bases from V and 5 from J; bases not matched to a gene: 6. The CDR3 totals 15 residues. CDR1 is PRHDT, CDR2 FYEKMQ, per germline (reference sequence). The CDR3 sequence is CASSLLPSGNNEQFF. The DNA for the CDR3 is TGTGCCAGCAGCTTATTGCCTAGCGGAAACAATGAGCAGTTCTTC.

For the CDR3, the DNA is TGTGCCAGCACCTACCTAGGGACAGGGGAGAACACTGAAGCTTTCTTT. It translates to CASTYLGTGENTEAFF. The V and J genes are TRBV3-1 (or the pseudogene TRBV3-2) and TRBJ1-1; TRBD1 matches 10 bases. The CDR3 extends over 16 amino acids. Germline CDR1 LGHDT, CDR2 YNNKEL (reference sequence). J lost 1 base, V lost 7 bases, and 9 bases had no gene match.

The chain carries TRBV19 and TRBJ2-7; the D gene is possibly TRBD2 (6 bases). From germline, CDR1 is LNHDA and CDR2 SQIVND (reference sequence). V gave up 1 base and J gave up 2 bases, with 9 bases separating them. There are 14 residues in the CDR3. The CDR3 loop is CASSIGGGAYEQYF. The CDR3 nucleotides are TGTGCCAGTAGTATAGGTGGAGGGGCCTACGAGCAGTACTTC.

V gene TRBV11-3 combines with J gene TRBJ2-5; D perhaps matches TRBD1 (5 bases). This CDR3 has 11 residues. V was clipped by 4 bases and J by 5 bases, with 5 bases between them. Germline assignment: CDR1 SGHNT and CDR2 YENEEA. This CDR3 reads CASSSGETQYF. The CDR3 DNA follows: TGTGCCAGCAGCTCAGGGGAGACCCAGTACTTC.

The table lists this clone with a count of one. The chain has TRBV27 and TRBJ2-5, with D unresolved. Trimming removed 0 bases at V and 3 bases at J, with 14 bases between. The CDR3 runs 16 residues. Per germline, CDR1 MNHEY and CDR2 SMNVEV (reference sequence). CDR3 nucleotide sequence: TGTGCCAGCAGTTTATCGAGTCCAGCGCGAGAAGAGACCCAGTACTTC. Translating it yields CASSLSSPAREETQYF.

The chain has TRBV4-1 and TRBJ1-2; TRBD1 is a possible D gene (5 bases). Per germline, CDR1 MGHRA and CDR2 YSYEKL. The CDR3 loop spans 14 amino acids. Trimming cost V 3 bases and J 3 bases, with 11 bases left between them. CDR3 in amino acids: CASSQGGVDYGYTF. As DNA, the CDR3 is TGCGCCAGCAGCCAGGGGGGTGTCGACTATGGCTACACCTTC.

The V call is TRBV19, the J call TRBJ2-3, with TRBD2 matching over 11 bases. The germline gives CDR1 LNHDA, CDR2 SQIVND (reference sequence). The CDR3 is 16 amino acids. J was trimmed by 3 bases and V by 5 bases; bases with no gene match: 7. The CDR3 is CASSPYSGGVTDTQYF. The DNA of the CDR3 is TGTGCCAGTAGTCCCTATAGCGGGGGGGTGACAGATACGCAGTATTTT.

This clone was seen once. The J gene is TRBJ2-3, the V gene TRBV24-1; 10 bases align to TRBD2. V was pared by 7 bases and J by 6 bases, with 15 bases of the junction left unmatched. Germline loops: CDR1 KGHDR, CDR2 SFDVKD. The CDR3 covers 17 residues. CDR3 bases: TGTGCCACCAGCCGAAGTCGGCAGCGGGGGGGCGGCGATACGCAGTATTTT. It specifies CATSRSRQRGGGDTQYF.

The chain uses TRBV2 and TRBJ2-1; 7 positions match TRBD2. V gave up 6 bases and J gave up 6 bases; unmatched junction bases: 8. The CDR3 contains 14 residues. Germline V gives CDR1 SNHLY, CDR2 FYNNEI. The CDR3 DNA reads TGTGCCAGCAGAGAGGAGCGGGGCTCCAATGAGCAGTTCTTC. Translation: CASREERGSNEQFF.

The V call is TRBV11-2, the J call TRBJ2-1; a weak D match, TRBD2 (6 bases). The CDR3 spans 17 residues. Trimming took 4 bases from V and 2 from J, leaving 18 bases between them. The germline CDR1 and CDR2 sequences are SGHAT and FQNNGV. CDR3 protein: CASSSRRRTTTYNEQFF. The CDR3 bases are TGTGCCAGCAGCTCAAGAAGACGGACTACTACCTACAATGAGCAGTTCTTC.

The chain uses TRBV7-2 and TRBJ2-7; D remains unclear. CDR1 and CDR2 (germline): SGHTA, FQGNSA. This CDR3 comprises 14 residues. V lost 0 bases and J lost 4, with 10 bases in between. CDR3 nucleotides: TGTGCCAGCAGCTTAGCCACAGCAATTTACGAGCAGTACTTC. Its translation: CASSLATAIYEQYF.

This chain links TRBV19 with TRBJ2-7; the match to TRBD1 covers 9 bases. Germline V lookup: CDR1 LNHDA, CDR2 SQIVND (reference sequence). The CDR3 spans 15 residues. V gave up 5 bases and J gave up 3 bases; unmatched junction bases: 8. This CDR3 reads CASSFGRDRDYEQYF. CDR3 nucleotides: TGTGCCAGTAGTTTTGGCCGGGACAGGGACTACGAGCAGTACTTC.

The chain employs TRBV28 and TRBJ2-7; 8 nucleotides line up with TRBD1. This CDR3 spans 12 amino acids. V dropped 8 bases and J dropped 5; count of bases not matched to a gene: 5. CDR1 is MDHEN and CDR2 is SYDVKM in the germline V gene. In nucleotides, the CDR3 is TGTGCCAGCGGGGAGGACAGGGACGAGCAGTACTTC. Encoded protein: CASGEDRDEQYF.

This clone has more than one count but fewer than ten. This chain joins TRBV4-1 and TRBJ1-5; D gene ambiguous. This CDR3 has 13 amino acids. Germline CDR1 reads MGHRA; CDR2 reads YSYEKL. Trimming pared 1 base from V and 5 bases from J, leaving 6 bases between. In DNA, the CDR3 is TGCGCCAGCAGCCAAGTATCGGATCAGCCCCAGCATTTT. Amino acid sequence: CASSQVSDQPQHF.

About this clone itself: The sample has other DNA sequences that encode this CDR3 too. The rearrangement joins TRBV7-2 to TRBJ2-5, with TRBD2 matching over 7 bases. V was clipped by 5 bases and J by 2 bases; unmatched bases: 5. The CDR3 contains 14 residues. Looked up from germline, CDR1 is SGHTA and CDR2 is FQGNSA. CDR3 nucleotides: TGTGCCAGCAGCCCCGCGGGGGAACAAGAGACCCAGTACTTC. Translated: CASSPAGEQETQYF.

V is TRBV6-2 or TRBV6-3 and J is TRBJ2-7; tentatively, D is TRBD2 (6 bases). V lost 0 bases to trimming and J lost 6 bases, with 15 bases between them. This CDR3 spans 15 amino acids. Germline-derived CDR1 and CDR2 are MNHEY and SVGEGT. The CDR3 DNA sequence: TGTGCCAGCAGTTACTCGAGTGGGGGGATCCGCGAGCAGTACTTC. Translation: CASSYSSGGIREQYF.

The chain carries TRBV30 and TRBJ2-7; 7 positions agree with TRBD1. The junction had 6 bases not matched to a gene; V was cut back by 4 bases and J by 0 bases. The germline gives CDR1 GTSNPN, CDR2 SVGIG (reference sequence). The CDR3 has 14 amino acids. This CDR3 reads CAWMEQGFSYEQYF. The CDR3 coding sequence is TGTGCCTGGATGGAACAGGGGTTCTCCTACGAGCAGTACTTC.